The T cell receptor beta chain described here comes from a study of T cell repertoires in cytomegalovirus infection. For the study at large: Both a matching HLA type and CMV infection were indicated by public TCR beta signatures. Study conclusions and caveats: Public TCR beta family frequency separated CMV-and-HLA carriers, including in an independent cohort. HLA-C-restricted CMV clonotypes gave the most frequent clonotype in two of eight donors.

Germline values: CDR1 SGHRS, CDR2 YFSETQ. This CDR3 comprises 15 residues. J gave up 3 bases and V 4 bases, and 6 bases lay outside the gene matches. As to this clonotype: What it recognizes is unknown.

TCRdb used MiXCR to reprocess the reads, holding one entry per CDR3 protein. Altogether under 300,000 distinct CDR3 sequences are present, roughly an eighth being singletons, with the ten largest covering 1.5% to 2%. The receptor comes from a human donor in good health (CMV status not recorded). Some clones in this sample may be carry-over from other donors' samples. The sample consisted of PBMCs. V is TRBV5-1 and J is TRBJ2-5; TRBD2 matches at 10 bases. The CDR3 protein is CASSLRAGGEETQYF. The CDR3 DNA sequence: TGCGCCAGCAGCCTCCGAGCGGGGGGGGAAGAGACCCAGTACTTC.